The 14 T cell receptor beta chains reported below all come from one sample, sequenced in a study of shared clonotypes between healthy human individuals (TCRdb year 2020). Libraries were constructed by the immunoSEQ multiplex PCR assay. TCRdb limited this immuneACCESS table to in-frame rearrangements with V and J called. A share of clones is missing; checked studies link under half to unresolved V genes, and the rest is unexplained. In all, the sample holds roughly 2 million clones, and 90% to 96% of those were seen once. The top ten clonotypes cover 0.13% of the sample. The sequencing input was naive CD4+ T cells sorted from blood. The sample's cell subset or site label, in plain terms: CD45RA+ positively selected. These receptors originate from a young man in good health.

CDR3 nucleotides: TGTGCCAGTAGCCGGACAGGGTTTCAGCCCCAGCATTTT. Translation gives CASSRTGFQPQHF. The genes are TRBV19 and TRBJ1-5; 8 positions agree with TRBD1. Germline assignment: CDR1 LNHDA and CDR2 SQIVND (reference sequence). The CDR3 runs to 13 residues. J was trimmed by 6 bases and V by 6 bases; bases with no gene match: 4.

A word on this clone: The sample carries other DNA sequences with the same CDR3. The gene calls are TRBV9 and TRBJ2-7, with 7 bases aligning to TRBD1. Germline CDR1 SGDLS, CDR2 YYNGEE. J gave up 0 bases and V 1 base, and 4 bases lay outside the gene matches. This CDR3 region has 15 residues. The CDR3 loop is CASSVSGQSSYEQYF. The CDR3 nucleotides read TGTGCCAGCAGCGTATCGGGACAGAGCTCCTACGAGCAGTACTTC.

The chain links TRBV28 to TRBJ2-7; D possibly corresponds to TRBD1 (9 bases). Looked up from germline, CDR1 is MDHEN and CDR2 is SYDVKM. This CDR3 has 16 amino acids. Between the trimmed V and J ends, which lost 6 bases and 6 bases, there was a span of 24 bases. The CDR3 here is CASSRPGGDRAGEQYF. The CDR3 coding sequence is TGTGCCAGCAGCCGACCCGGGGGGGACAGGGCCGGCGAGCAGTACTTC.

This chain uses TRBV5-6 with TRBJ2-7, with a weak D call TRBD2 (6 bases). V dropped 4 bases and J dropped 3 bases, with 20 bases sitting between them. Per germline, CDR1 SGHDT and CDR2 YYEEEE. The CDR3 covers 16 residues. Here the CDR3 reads CASSLGRSTSNYEQYF. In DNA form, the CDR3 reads TGTGCCAGCAGCCTCGGCCGTAGCACTAGCAACTACGAGCAGTACTTC.

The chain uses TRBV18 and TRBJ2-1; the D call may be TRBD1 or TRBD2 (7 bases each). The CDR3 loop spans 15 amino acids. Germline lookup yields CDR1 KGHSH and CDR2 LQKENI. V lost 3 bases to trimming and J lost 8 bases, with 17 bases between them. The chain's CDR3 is CASSPEAGGGYEQFF. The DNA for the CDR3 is TGTGCCAGCTCACCGGAGGCAGGGGGAGGGTATGAGCAGTTCTTC.

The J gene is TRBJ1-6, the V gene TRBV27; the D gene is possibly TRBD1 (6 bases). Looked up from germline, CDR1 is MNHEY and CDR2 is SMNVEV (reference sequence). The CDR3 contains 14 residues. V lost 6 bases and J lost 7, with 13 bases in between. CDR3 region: CASRWGAENSPLHF. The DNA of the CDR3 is TGTGCCAGCAGATGGGGGGCGGAGAATTCACCCCTCCACTTT.

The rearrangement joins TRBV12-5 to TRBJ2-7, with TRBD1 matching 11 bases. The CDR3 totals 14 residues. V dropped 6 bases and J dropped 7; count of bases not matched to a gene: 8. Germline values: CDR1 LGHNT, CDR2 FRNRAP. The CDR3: CASGPGQGAFEQYF. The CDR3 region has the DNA TGTGCTAGTGGACCTGGACAGGGGGCATTTGAGCAGTACTTC.

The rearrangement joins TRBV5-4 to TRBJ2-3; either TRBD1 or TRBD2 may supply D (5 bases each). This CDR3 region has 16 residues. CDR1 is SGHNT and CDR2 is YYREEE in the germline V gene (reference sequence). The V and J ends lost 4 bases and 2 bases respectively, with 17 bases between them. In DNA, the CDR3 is TGTGCCAGCAGCCCGGGGCCCTCCCCTTACACAGATACGCAGTATTTT. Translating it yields CASSPGPSPYTDTQYF.

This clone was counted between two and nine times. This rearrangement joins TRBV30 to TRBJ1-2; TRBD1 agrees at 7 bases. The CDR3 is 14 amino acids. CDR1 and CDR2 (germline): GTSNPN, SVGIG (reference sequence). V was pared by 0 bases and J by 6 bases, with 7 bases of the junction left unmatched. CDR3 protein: CAWSVPDRVHGYTF. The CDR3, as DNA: TGTGCCTGGAGTGTGCCAGACAGGGTCCATGGCTACACCTTC. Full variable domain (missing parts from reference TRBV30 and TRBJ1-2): SQTIHQWPATLVQPVGSPLSLECTVEGTSNPNLYWYRQAAGRGLQLLFYSVGIGQISSEVPQNLSASRPQDRQFILSSKKLLLSDSGFYLCAWSVPDRVHGYTFGSGTRLTVV.

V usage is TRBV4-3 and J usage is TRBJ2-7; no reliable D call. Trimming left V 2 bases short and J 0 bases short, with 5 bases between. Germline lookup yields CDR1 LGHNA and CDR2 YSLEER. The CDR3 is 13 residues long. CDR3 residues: CASSQQNSYEQYF. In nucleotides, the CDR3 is TGCGCCAGCAGCCAACAGAACTCCTACGAGCAGTACTTC.

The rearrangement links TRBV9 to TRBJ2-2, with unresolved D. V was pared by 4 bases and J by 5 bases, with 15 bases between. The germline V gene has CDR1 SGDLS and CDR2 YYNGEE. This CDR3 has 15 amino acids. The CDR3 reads CASSPLAGWTGELFF. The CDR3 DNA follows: TGTGCCAGCAGCCCGCTGGCAGGTTGGACCGGGGAGCTGTTTTTT. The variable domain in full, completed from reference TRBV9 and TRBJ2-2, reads DSGVTQTPKHLITATGQRVTLRCSPRSGDLSVYWYQQSLDQGLQFLIQYYNGEERAKGNILERFSAQQFPDLHSELNLSSLELGDSALYFCASSPLAGWTGELFFGEGSRLTVL.

The CDR3 nucleotides are TGTGCCAGCAGCCCGGGACAGGGGGATGGCTACACCTTC. Translating it yields CASSPGQGDGYTF. The rearrangement joins TRBV5-4 to TRBJ1-2; 11 bases are a match to TRBD1. Germline lookup yields CDR1 SGHNT and CDR2 YYREEE (reference sequence). This CDR3 is built from 13 residues. Germline trimming cut 4 bases from V and 6 bases from J; bases unmatched to any gene: 2. The full variable domain, with the rest looked up from reference TRBV5-4 and TRBJ1-2, is ETGVTQSPTHLIKTRGQQVTLRCSSQSGHNTVSWYQQALGQGPQFIFQYYREEENGRGNFPPRFSGLQFPNYSSELNVNALELDDSALYLCASSPGQGDGYTFGSGTRLTVV.

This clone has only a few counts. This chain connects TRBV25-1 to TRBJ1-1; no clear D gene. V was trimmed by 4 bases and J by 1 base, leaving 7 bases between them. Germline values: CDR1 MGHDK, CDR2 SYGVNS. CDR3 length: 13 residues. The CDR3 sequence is CASSATANTEAFF. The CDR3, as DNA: TGTGCCAGCAGTGCTACAGCGAACACTGAAGCTTTCTTT.

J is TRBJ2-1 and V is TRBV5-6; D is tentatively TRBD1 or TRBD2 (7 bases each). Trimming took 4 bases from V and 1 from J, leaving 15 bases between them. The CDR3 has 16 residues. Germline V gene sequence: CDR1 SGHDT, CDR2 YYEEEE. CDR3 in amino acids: CASSPAGGGSYNEQFF. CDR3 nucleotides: TGTGCCAGCAGCCCGGCAGGGGGAGGGTCCTACAATGAGCAGTTCTTC.